Below, 15 T cell receptor beta chains from the same sample are listed, as sequenced in a study of PD-L1 blockade in urothelial cancer. TCRdb's table, derived via immunoSEQ multiplex PCR, lists solely in-frame clones and lacks some. The data contain 75,000 to 95,000 clones, roughly nine tenths of them singletons. The source was PBMCs, collected around atezolizumab (anti-PD-L1) treatment. The receptor source for this set is a man in his sixties with urothelial cancer.

In its sample, this clone was seen once. This chain connects TRBV29-1 to TRBJ1-2, with TRBD1 matching 7 bases. Trimming removed 4 bases from V and 3 bases from J; junction bases left unmatched: 2. Germline values: CDR1 SQVTM, CDR2 ANQGSEA. There are 12 residues in the CDR3. In nucleotides, the CDR3 is TGCAGCGTTGGGGACAGCTACTATGGCTACACCTTC. Amino acids: CSVGDSYYGYTF. The complete variable domain, with remaining parts taken from reference TRBV29-1 and TRBJ1-2, reads SAVISQKPSRDICQRGTSLTIQCQVDSQVTMMFWYRQQPGQSLTLIATANQGSEATYESGFVIDKFPISRPNLTFSTLTVSNMSPEDSSIYLCSVGDSYYGYTFGSGTRLTVV.

The CDR3 DNA reads as TGCACCAGCAGCCAAGTACAAAGCAATCAGCCCCAGCATTTT. Translated, it gives CTSSQVQSNQPQHF. The chain is built from TRBV1 and TRBJ1-5; TRBD1, the table's D call, lacks a check against the DNA. TRBV1 is given as a pseudogene. This CDR3 spans 14 amino acids.

V usage is TRBV7-7 and J usage is TRBJ2-2, with 8 bases aligning to TRBD1. Germline V CDR1 and CDR2: SSHAT, FNYEAQ (reference sequence). Trimming removed 7 bases from V and 2 bases from J; junction bases left unmatched: 12. The CDR3 has 17 residues. The CDR3 here is CASTVGQAPSNTGELFF. CDR3 in DNA: TGTGCCAGCACCGTGGGACAGGCGCCTTCTAACACCGGGGAGCTGTTTTTT.

This rearrangement joins TRBV7-8 to TRBJ1-2, with D possibly TRBD1 on 5 matching bases. CDR3 length: 14 residues. CDR1 is SGHVS and CDR2 is FQNEAQ in the germline V gene. The germline V and J ends were trimmed by 5 bases and 4 bases, with 14 bases remaining between them. The DNA for the CDR3 is TGTGCCAGCAGCCCCGGACATAACCTCTATGGCTACACCTTC. Its protein is CASSPGHNLYGYTF.

The chain recombines TRBV27 with TRBJ2-3, with 10 bases lining up with TRBD2. Germline CDR1 and CDR2: MNHEY and SMNVEV (reference sequence). Unmatched junction bases numbered 10, after V lost 10 bases and J lost 6 bases. The CDR3 is 14 residues long. The CDR3 protein is CATQTGLATDTQYF. The CDR3 DNA reads as TGTGCCACCCAGACGGGACTAGCGACGGATACGCAGTATTTT.

This chain connects TRBV7-2 to TRBJ2-5, with no clear D. The V end was cut by 0 bases, the J end by 2 bases, with 7 bases between. The CDR3 extends over 14 amino acids. The V gene's germline CDR1 is SGHTA and CDR2 FQGNSA. The CDR3 nucleotides read TGTGCCAGCAGCTTAGCCGGGTTTCAAGAGACCCAGTACTTC. It codes for CASSLAGFQETQYF.

The chain couples TRBV7-3 to TRBJ2-3; 8 bases fit TRBD1. The CDR3 runs to 16 residues. Germline loops: CDR1 SGHTA, CDR2 FQGTGA. V gave up 6 bases and J gave up 4 bases; unmatched junction bases: 12. Written as DNA, the CDR3 is TGTGCCAGCAGATCCGGACAGGGAAGGACACCAGATACGCAGTATTTT. Protein: CASRSGQGRTPDTQYF.

This chain connects TRBV6-5 to TRBJ1-2; D not resolved. Germline V gene sequence: CDR1 MNHEY, CDR2 SVGAGI. V lost 7 bases and J lost 8, with 14 bases in between. This CDR3 spans 12 amino acids. The CDR3 sequence is CASNAAGLGYTF. In DNA, the CDR3 is TGTGCCAGCAACGCTGCGGGGTTGGGCTACACCTTC.

This chain connects TRBV6-9 to TRBJ1-2; 7 bases match TRBD1. The CDR3 loop spans 14 amino acids. Trimming cost V 7 bases and J 4 bases; bases outside gene matches: 9. CDR1 MNHGY and CDR2 SVAAGI come from the germline V gene. DNA of the CDR3: TGTGCCAGCACCCCGACGGGGACAGTCTATGGCTACACCTTC. The encoded protein is CASTPTGTVYGYTF.

The rearrangement links TRBV5-4 to TRBJ2-5, with a weak D call TRBD2 (5 bases). The germline gives CDR1 SGHNT, CDR2 YYREEE (reference sequence). With 1 base removed from V and 4 bases from J, the gap between germline ends came to 8 bases. The CDR3 is 13 amino acids. The CDR3 nucleotides are TGTGCCAGCAGCTTGCTAGCTACAGAGACCCAGTACTTC. It translates to CASSLLATETQYF.

This chain joins TRBV9 and TRBJ2-2; TRBD2 matches 11 bases. CDR3 length equals 17 residues. Germline V gene sequence: CDR1 SGDLS, CDR2 YYNGEE. V was pared by 2 bases and J by 3 bases, with 6 bases of the junction left unmatched. The DNA for the CDR3 is TGTGCCAGCAGCGTCTTAGCGGGGGGGCCGGACACCGGGGAGCTGTTTTTT. It is translated as CASSVLAGGPDTGELFF.

V is TRBV7-9 and J is TRBJ2-1; D not certain. Deletions cut 1 base from V and 13 bases from J, with 8 bases between. The CDR3 consists of 11 residues. The V gene's germline CDR1 is SEHNR and CDR2 FQNEAQ (reference sequence). The CDR3 loop reads CASSLEMGQFF. The CDR3 region has the DNA TGTGCCAGCAGCTTAGAAATGGGCCAGTTCTTC.

The chain carries TRBV30 and TRBJ1-3, with D uncertain. CDR1 and CDR2 from the germline V gene are GTSNPN and SVGIG (reference sequence). V lost 3 bases to trimming and J lost 0 bases, with 15 bases between them. This CDR3 has 16 amino acids. The CDR3 is CAWSPIGLSSGNTIYF. The CDR3 DNA reads as TGTGCCTGGAGCCCCATCGGACTCAGCTCTGGAAACACCATATATTTT.

In DNA form, the CDR3 reads TGTGCCAGCAGCTTGGGACAGGGGTCATCCTACGAGCAGTACTTC. It yields the protein CASSLGQGSSYEQYF. The chain joins TRBV5-4 to TRBJ2-7, with 8 bases matching TRBD1. The CDR3 is 15 residues long. CDR1 is SGHNT, CDR2 YYREEE, per germline (reference sequence). V shed 0 bases and J 1 base; nucleotides not matched to a gene: 3.

The count of this clone is one. V is TRBV2 and J is TRBJ2-7, with D possibly being TRBD1 (5 bases). V was pared by 10 bases and J by 7 bases, with 20 bases between. The CDR3 length is 13 residues. Germline CDR1 reads SNHLY; CDR2 reads FYNNEI. In DNA form, the CDR3 reads TGTGCCACCGTCGATAGGGGCCCGGAAGAGCAGTACTTC. Encoded protein: CATVDRGPEEQYF.